This T cell receptor beta chain was retrieved from a study of T cell responses to AZD1222 COVID-19 vaccine. Background on the study: Pooled in the analysis were second doses at about 4 or about 12 weeks.

Findings of the study overall: There were mostly white British donors and more females than males, and clonal diversity was possibly underestimated. Compared with day 0, the breadth and depth of the Spike-specific TCR repertoire rose significantly after two doses of AZD1222.

Repertoires were generated with immunoSEQ multiplex PCR, while TCRdb's copy carries only in-frame clones and drops some. The data show tens of thousands of clones, about nine tenths seen once. This CDR3 is built from 15 residues. The V and J ends lost 0 bases and 5 bases respectively, with 10 bases between them. Germline V gene lookup returns CDR1 LNHDA and CDR2 SQIVND (reference sequence). On this clone: Its antigen remains unknown.

The V and J genes are TRBV19 and TRBJ1-4, with D unclear. Sequenced here: peripheral blood, sampled on day 0 of AZD1222 vaccination. This TCR came from an adult in good health. The CDR3 loop reads CASSIDRQSNEKLFF. CDR3 nucleotide sequence: TGTGCCAGTAGTATAGATAGGCAGTCAAATGAAAAACTGTTTTTT.